Sequencing of this T cell receptor beta chain was carried out in a study of breast tumors, draining lymph nodes, adjacent tissues. In this sample, this clonotype turned up many times. TCRdb re-called the multiplex PCR reads through MiXCR, storing one row per CDR3 protein. The sample yields around 120,000 distinct CDR3 sequences, just under 20% seen once. The lymph nodes were axillary draining lymph nodes from breast cancer patients. The source material was axillary lymph node tissue. This TCR derives from a female donor with breast cancer. Some clones in this sample may be carry-over from other donors' samples.

CDR3 bases: TGTGCCAGCAGTCGACTAGCGGGCGGTAACTACGAGCAGTACTTC. Its protein product is CASSRLAGGNYEQYF. The chain is built from TRBV6-1 and TRBJ2-7, with 10 bases that match TRBD2. The ends lost 5 bases at V and 3 bases at J; junction bases unmatched: 7. This CDR3 is built from 15 residues. CDR1 MNHNS and CDR2 SASEGT come from the germline V gene.